The next 25 T cell receptor beta chains were all read from a single sample in a study of cytomegalovirus exposure and HLA in healthy donors (dated by TCRdb to the late 2010s). The protocol used for the library was the immunoSEQ multiplex PCR assay. For the multiplex PCR, a mixture combining 60 forward primers for TCR Vbeta segments and 13 reverse primers for TCR Jbeta segments was used. TCRdb retrieved this table from immuneACCESS and kept in-frame rearrangements only. Not all clones are present; in checked studies, unresolved V genes account for under half, and no reason is known for the remainder. The table for this sample lists tens of thousands of clones; 65% to 70% of them were counted only once. About a fifth of the sample is held by the ten biggest clonotypes. Source material: PBMCs. These receptors were obtained from a man aged 35-49 years in good health and CMV-seropositive.

This chain connects TRBV7-2 to TRBJ2-7; tentatively, D is TRBD2 (5 bases). In germline, CDR1 is SGHTA, CDR2 FQGNSA. CDR3 length equals 12 residues. Deletions cut 0 bases from V and 11 bases from J, with 11 bases between. The CDR3 DNA follows: TGTGCCAGCAGCTTAGCCTGGGGAGCGAAGTACTTC. Residues: CASSLAWGAKYF.

The chain has TRBV7-8 and TRBJ1-1; TRBD1 aligns across 8 bases. This CDR3 has 17 residues. Germline CDR1 and CDR2: SGHVS and FQNEAQ. V was clipped by 4 bases and J by 4 bases; unmatched bases: 14. The CDR3 nucleotides are TGTGCCAGCAGCTCAGGGACAGGTGGAAGGAGGAGCACTGAAGCTTTCTTT. Its translation is CASSSGTGGRRSTEAFF.

V is TRBV4-2 and J is TRBJ2-5, with 8 nucleotides matching TRBD2. J gave up 2 bases and V 1 base, and 3 bases lay outside the gene matches. In germline, CDR1 is LGHNA, CDR2 YNFKEQ. The CDR3 is made up of 15 amino acids. The CDR3 DNA follows: TGTGCCAGCAGCCAAGTAACGGGGGGGCAAGAGACCCAGTACTTC. Its translation: CASSQVTGGQETQYF.

This clone was picked up a small number of times. J is TRBJ2-1 and V is TRBV27, with D possibly matching TRBD2 (6 bases). The V and J ends lost 10 bases and 7 bases respectively, with 26 bases between them. This CDR3 is built from 16 residues. Looked up from germline, CDR1 is MNHEY and CDR2 is SMNVEV (reference sequence). The CDR3 sequence: CATRHYTDRGENEQFF. CDR3 coding DNA: TGTGCCACACGCCACTACACGGATCGCGGGGAAAATGAGCAGTTCTTC.

The rearrangement joins TRBV29-1 to TRBJ1-4; 10 bases align to TRBD1. The V gene's germline CDR1 is SQVTM and CDR2 ANQGSEA. V trimming: 1 base; J trimming: 8 bases; junction bases outside the gene matches: 7. This CDR3 is 15 amino acids long. The CDR3 reads CSVEVRTGGLEKLFF. CDR3 sequence (DNA): TGCAGCGTTGAAGTCCGGACAGGGGGGCTGGAAAAACTGTTTTTT. The full variable domain, its missing parts supplied by reference TRBV29-1 and TRBJ1-4, is SAVISQKPSRDICQRGTSLTIQCQVDSQVTMMFWYRQQPGQSLTLIATANQGSEATYESGFVIDKFPISRPNLTFSTLTVSNMSPEDSSIYLCSVEVRTGGLEKLFFGSGTQLSVL.

The rearrangement links TRBV7-2 to TRBJ2-3; D uncertain. Trimming pared 4 bases from V and 6 bases from J, leaving 17 bases between. CDR1 and CDR2 (germline): SGHTA, FQGNSA. CDR3 size: 15 residues. The CDR3 DNA sequence: TGTGCCAGCAGCTCCCAATCGGCGGCGTCGGATACGCAGTATTTT. Translation: CASSSQSAASDTQYF.

The chain recombines TRBV7-9 with TRBJ1-1; tentative D call: TRBD1 (6 bases). Per the germline V gene, CDR1 is SEHNR and CDR2 is FQNEAQ (reference sequence). The V end lost 3 bases, the J end lost 4 bases, and 21 bases lay between the germline ends. The CDR3 spans 17 residues. Here the CDR3 reads CASSFWVGEGGGTEAFF. DNA of the CDR3: TGTGCCAGCAGCTTCTGGGTGGGGGAGGGGGGAGGCACTGAAGCTTTCTTT.

The CDR3 nucleotides are TGTGCCAGCAGCCTCACGCGGAGGGCTGAGACCCAGTACTTC. Translating gives CASSLTRRAETQYF. The chain combines TRBV9 with TRBJ2-5; a possible D gene is TRBD2 (6 bases). V shed 4 bases and J shed 5 bases, with 15 bases lying between them. Germline V gives CDR1 SGDLS, CDR2 YYNGEE. This CDR3 region has 14 residues.

V gene TRBV5-4 combines with J gene TRBJ2-5; 15 bases fit TRBD2. V lost 4 bases and J lost 1; bases outside the gene matches: 5. This CDR3 is built from 17 residues. Germline-derived CDR1 and CDR2 are SGHNT and YYREEE (reference sequence). The CDR3 DNA is TGTGCCAGCAGCCGCGGACTAGCGGGGGGGAGCCAAGAGACCCAGTACTTC. Protein sequence: CASSRGLAGGSQETQYF.

The chain links TRBV5-5 to TRBJ1-4; tentatively, D is TRBD1 (5 bases). Germline values: CDR1 SGHKS, CDR2 YYEKEE (reference sequence). The V gene lost 3 bases and the J gene lost 4 bases, with 13 bases spanning the gap. The CDR3 has 15 amino acids. CDR3 coding DNA: TGTGCCAGCAGCTCAGGGATGGGTCTTAATGAAAAACTGTTTTTT. It is translated as CASSSGMGLNEKLFF.

This chain links TRBV28 with TRBJ2-1; the match to TRBD2 covers 9 bases. The germline CDR1 and CDR2 sequences are MDHEN and SYDVKM. V shed 5 bases, J shed 7 bases, and the junction held 9 bases outside the gene matches. The CDR3 sequence is 15 residues long. In nucleotides, the CDR3 is TGTGCCAGCAGTGGACAGGCGGGGGGGCGTAATGAGCAGTTCTTC. Protein sequence: CASSGQAGGRNEQFF.

This clone was recorded a few times. V is TRBV23-1 and J is TRBJ2-3; D is perhaps TRBD2 (5 bases). TRBV23-1 carries the ORF label, with uncertain function. The CDR3 length is 14 residues. Trimming shortened V by 4 bases and J by 0 bases, and 8 bases separated the two germline ends. CDR3 region: CASSPQRSTDTQYF. The CDR3 region has the DNA TGCGCCAGCAGTCCCCAGCGGAGCACAGATACGCAGTATTTT.

The chain employs TRBV5-1 and TRBJ1-2; the match to TRBD1 covers 9 bases. Germline V gives CDR1 SGHRS, CDR2 YFSETQ. Trimming at V came to 4 bases and at J to 5 bases, leaving 6 bases not matched to a gene. The CDR3 extends over 14 amino acids. CDR3 DNA sequence: TGCGCCAGCAGCGTGGCCGGGACAGGGTATGGCTACACCTTC. It specifies CASSVAGTGYGYTF. The full variable domain, its missing parts supplied by reference TRBV5-1 and TRBJ1-2, is KAGVTQTPRYLIKTRGQQVTLSCSPISGHRSVSWYQQTPGQGLQFLFEYFSETQRNKGNFPGRFSGRQFSNSRSEMNVSTLELGDSALYLCASSVAGTGYGYTFGSGTRLTVV.

The rearrangement uses TRBV7-2 and TRBJ2-3; 9 bases align to TRBD1. In germline, CDR1 is SGHTA, CDR2 FQGNSA. V shed 5 bases and J 5 bases; nucleotides not matched to a gene: 17. This CDR3 comprises 18 residues. CDR3 in amino acids: CASSPAPPGTGRLDTQYF. CDR3 nucleotide sequence: TGTGCCAGCAGCCCCGCCCCCCCCGGGACAGGGCGATTAGATACGCAGTATTTT. Supplemented by reference TRBV7-2 and TRBJ2-3, the full variable domain reads GAGVSQSPSNKVTEKGKDVELRCDPISGHTALYWYRQSLGQGLEFLIYFQGNSAPDKSGLPSDRFSAERTGGSVSTLTIQRTQQEDSAVYLCASSPAPPGTGRLDTQYFGPGTRLTVL.

The V and J genes are TRBV7-2 and TRBJ1-6, with D tentatively TRBD1 (5 bases). Looked up from germline, CDR1 is SGHTA and CDR2 is FQGNSA. The length of the CDR3 is 15 residues. V shed 1 base and J shed 9 bases, with 13 bases lying between them. The CDR3 sequence is CASSLVGTTGSPLHF. Here the CDR3 DNA reads TGTGCCAGCAGCTTAGTTGGGACTACCGGTTCACCCCTCCACTTT.

The rearrangement links TRBV30 to TRBJ2-7; possibly TRBD2 for D (7 bases). Germline-derived CDR1 and CDR2 are GTSNPN and SVGIG (reference sequence). Trimming stripped 2 bases from V and 6 bases from J, with 14 bases between. The CDR3 consists of 13 residues. The CDR3 DNA reads TGTGCCTGGAGTAAACGTAGGGGGGGCGAGCAGTACTTC. Amino acid sequence: CAWSKRRGGEQYF.

The rearrangement links TRBV30 to TRBJ2-2, with 10 bases that match TRBD1. Trimming took 5 bases from V and 5 from J; bases not matched to a gene: 5. Germline CDR1 and CDR2: GTSNPN and SVGIG (reference sequence). This CDR3 region has 14 residues. The CDR3 DNA sequence: TGTGCCTGGGAGGGACAGGGGAGAACCGGGGAGCTGTTTTTT. Translating it yields CAWEGQGRTGELFF. The variable domain in full, completed from reference TRBV30 and TRBJ2-2, reads SQTIHQWPATLVQPVGSPLSLECTVEGTSNPNLYWYRQAAGRGLQLLFYSVGIGQISSEVPQNLSASRPQDRQFILSSKKLLLSDSGFYLCAWEGQGRTGELFFGEGSRLTVL.

This chain uses TRBV6-4 with TRBJ1-2, with 10 bases matching TRBD1. Germline V CDR1 and CDR2: MRHNA, SNTAGT. The J segment lost 6 bases and the V segment lost 6 bases, leaving 4 bases of the junction unmatched. The CDR3 consists of 13 residues. The CDR3 sequence is CASSQTGGDGYTF. The CDR3 DNA reads as TGTGCCAGCAGCCAGACAGGGGGCGATGGCTACACCTTC.

The gene calls are TRBV30 and TRBJ1-2; D is possibly TRBD1 (6 bases). CDR3 size: 13 residues. V dropped 0 bases and J dropped 8 bases, with 13 bases sitting between them. Germline-derived CDR1 and CDR2 are GTSNPN and SVGIG (reference sequence). The CDR3 sequence: CAWSVGGTVGYTF. In DNA form, the CDR3 reads TGTGCCTGGAGTGTAGGGGGAACGGTAGGCTACACCTTC.

V usage is TRBV19 and J usage is TRBJ1-4; D gene ambiguous. CDR3 size: 17 residues. Per the germline V gene, CDR1 is LNHDA and CDR2 is SQIVND (reference sequence). V shed 4 bases and J shed 5 bases, with 20 bases lying between them. The chain's CDR3 is CASSTTQNNRKNEKLFF. CDR3 nucleotides: TGTGCCAGTAGTACGACACAGAACAATCGGAAAAATGAAAAACTGTTTTTT. Drawing the rest from reference TRBV19 and TRBJ1-4, the complete variable domain is DGGITQSPKYLFRKEGQNVTLSCEQNLNHDAMYWYRQDPGQGLRLIYYSQIVNDFQKGDIAEGYSVSREKKESFPLTVTSAQKNPTAFYLCASSTTQNNRKNEKLFFGSGTQLSVL.

The chain carries TRBV5-5 and TRBJ1-4; D is unclear. Trimming removed 5 bases from V and 8 bases from J, with 16 bases in between. This CDR3 spans 14 amino acids. Germline V gene lookup returns CDR1 SGHKS and CDR2 YYEKEE (reference sequence). The CDR3 sequence is CASSSDSVGEKLFF. CDR3 DNA sequence: TGTGCCAGCAGTTCGGACTCAGTTGGGGAAAAACTGTTTTTT.

This clone has more than one count but fewer than ten. The chain carries TRBV19 and TRBJ2-7, with a tentative D call TRBD2 (5 bases). V shed 4 bases and J shed 4 bases, with 11 bases lying between them. CDR1 and CDR2 from the germline V gene are LNHDA and SQIVND (reference sequence). The CDR3 spans 13 residues. CDR3 sequence (DNA): TGTGCCAGTAGTAGAGGGCCGCGGTACGAGCAGTACTTC. This gives the protein CASSRGPRYEQYF.

The rearrangement links TRBV5-5 to TRBJ2-3; no definite D call. The CDR3 has 12 amino acids. Germline CDR1 and CDR2: SGHKS and YYEKEE (reference sequence). V was cut by 5 bases and J by 6 bases, with 10 bases left in between. DNA for the CDR3: TGTGCCAGCAGATCAGCGTCGGATACGCAGTATTTT. Translated, it gives CASRSASDTQYF.

This chain joins TRBV23-1 and TRBJ1-2; D ambiguous. TRBV23-1 is an ORF, with its function uncertain. With 4 bases removed from V and 2 bases from J, the gap between germline ends came to 8 bases. This CDR3 spans 13 amino acids. CDR3 bases: TGCGCCAGCAGTCCCTGGGAGAACTATGGCTACACCTTC. Translated: CASSPWENYGYTF.

This clone came up once. This rearrangement joins TRBV6-1 to TRBJ1-2, with 8 positions matching TRBD1. V trimming: 7 bases; J trimming: 5 bases; junction bases outside the gene matches: 6. CDR1 and CDR2 (germline): MNHNS, SASEGT. This CDR3 is 13 amino acids long. The CDR3 DNA sequence: TGTGCCAGCATCCGGACAGGGCTTTATGGCTACACCTTC. It encodes CASIRTGLYGYTF.